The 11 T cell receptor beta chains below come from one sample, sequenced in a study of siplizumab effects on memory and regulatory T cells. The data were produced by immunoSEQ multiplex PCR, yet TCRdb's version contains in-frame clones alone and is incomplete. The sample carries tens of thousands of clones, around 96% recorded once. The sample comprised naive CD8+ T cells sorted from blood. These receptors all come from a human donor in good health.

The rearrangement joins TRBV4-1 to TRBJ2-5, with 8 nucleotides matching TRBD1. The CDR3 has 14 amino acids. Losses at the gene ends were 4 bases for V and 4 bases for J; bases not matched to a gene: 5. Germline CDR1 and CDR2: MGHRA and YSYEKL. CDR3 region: CASSPDRDRETQYF. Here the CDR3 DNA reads TGCGCCAGCAGCCCGGACAGGGATAGAGAGACCCAGTACTTC.

The CDR3 is CASMEGAYYEQYF. CDR3 nucleotides: TGTGCCAGCATGGAGGGGGCTTACTACGAGCAGTACTTC. The chain has TRBV6-5 and TRBJ2-7, with D possibly being TRBD1 (7 bases). CDR3 length: 13 residues. The germline V gene encodes CDR1 MNHEY and CDR2 SVGAGI. V lost 7 bases, J lost 3 bases, and 13 bases lay in between.

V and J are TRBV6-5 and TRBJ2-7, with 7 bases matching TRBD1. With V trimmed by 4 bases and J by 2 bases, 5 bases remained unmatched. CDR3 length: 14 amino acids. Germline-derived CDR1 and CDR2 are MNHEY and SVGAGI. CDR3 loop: CASSSGTATYEQYF. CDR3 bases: TGTGCCAGCAGTTCCGGGACAGCTACCTACGAGCAGTACTTC.

The CDR3 coding sequence is TGCGCCAGCAGCCAAGAAAAGTGGTCCACTGAAGCTTTCTTT. Encoded protein: CASSQEKWSTEAFF. The chain employs TRBV4-3 and TRBJ1-1; no reliable D call. CDR3 size: 14 residues. Trimming cost V 0 bases and J 4 bases, with 9 bases left between them. Germline V lookup: CDR1 LGHNA, CDR2 YSLEER.

The CDR3 spells CAWSVSSGYEQYF. The CDR3 nucleotides are TGTGCCTGGAGTGTATCTTCCGGCTACGAGCAGTACTTC. This chain links TRBV30 with TRBJ2-7; unclear D gene. CDR1 is GTSNPN, CDR2 SVGIG, per germline (reference sequence). The CDR3 covers 13 residues. Trimming took 0 bases from V and 3 from J, leaving 9 bases between them.

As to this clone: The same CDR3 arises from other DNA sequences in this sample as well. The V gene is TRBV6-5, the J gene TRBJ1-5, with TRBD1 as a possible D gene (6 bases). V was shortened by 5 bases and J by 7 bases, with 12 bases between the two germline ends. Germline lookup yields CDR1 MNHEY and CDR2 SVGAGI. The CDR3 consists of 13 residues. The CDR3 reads CASSTGGGQPQHF. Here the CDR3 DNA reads TGTGCCAGCAGTACTGGGGGCGGACAGCCCCAGCATTTT.

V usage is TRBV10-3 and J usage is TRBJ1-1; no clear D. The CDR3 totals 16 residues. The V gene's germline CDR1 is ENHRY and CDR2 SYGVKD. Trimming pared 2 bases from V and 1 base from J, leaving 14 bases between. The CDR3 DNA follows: TGTGCCATCAGTGAGGTGCTGGTAGGACCGAACACTGAAGCTTTCTTT. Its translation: CAISEVLVGPNTEAFF.

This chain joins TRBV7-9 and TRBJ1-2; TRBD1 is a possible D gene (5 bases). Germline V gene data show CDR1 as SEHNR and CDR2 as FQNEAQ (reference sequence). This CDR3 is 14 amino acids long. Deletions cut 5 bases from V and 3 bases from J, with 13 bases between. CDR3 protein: CASSRIGEDYGYTF. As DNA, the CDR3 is TGTGCCAGCAGCCGTATAGGGGAGGACTATGGCTACACCTTC.

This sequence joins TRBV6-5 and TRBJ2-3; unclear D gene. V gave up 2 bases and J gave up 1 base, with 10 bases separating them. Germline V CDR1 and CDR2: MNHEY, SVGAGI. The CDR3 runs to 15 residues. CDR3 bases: TGTGCCAGCAGTTACCGGGCAGACGGCACAGATACGCAGTATTTT. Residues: CASSYRADGTDTQYF.

The CDR3 DNA reads as TGTGCCAGCAGCCAAGGCAGCGGGGACTATATGAACACTGAAGCTTTCTTT. Its translation is CASSQGSGDYMNTEAFF. This sequence joins TRBV4-2 and TRBJ1-1; D is perhaps TRBD1 (5 bases). The CDR3 sequence is 17 residues long. Trimming took off 1 base at V and 0 bases at J, with 15 bases between the two ends. Germline V gene lookup returns CDR1 LGHNA and CDR2 YNFKEQ.

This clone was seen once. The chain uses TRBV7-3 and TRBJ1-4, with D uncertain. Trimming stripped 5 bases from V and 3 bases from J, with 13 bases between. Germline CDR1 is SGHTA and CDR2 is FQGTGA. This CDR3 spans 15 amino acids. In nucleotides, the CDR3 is TGTGCCAGCAGCCCCGCCTCGGGTCCTAATGAAAAACTGTTTTTT. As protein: CASSPASGPNEKLFF.